The T cell receptor beta chain under discussion was sequenced for a study of T cell responses to AZD1222 COVID-19 vaccine. As to this clone: What it binds is not known.

Overall study results and limits: At baseline, seropositivity was found in only six or seven AZD1222 recipients. Spike-specific TCRs gained breadth and depth after people received two AZD1222 doses. Researchers report vaccine-associated CD4 TCRs spanning spike, with dominance at 160-218 and 743-854. Reportedly, nearly half the spike-specific TCRs target unmutated variant regions.

This CDR3 contains 17 residues. Germline V gene sequence: CDR1 LGHDT, CDR2 YNNKEL (reference sequence). Unmatched junction bases numbered 6, after V lost 0 bases and J lost 1 base. This table comes from immunoSEQ multiplex PCR, and its TCRdb copy is limited to in-frame clones, with some not included. The sample has more than 150,000 clones; approximately 91% are singletons. The input for sequencing was peripheral blood, taken 28 days after the second AZD1222 dose. This chain joins TRBV3-1 (or the pseudogene TRBV3-2) and TRBJ2-1; 7 bases map to TRBD2. The sequence came from an adult who received the AZD1222 COVID-19 vaccine. In nucleotides, the CDR3 is TGTGCCAGCAGCCAAGATGGGGTGGGACTATCCTACAATGAGCAGTTCTTC. Translating it yields CASSQDGVGLSYNEQFF.